The 21 T cell receptor beta chains in this list originate from one sample, sequenced in a study of T cell repertoires in ileal Crohn's disease (dated by TCRdb to about 2019). Library preparation was by the immunoSEQ multiplex PCR assay. In TCRdb, the immuneACCESS table is reduced to in-frame sequences with V and J assigned. These tables do not hold every clone; where another copy was compared, an unresolved V gene accounts for under half, and the others remain unexplained. The sample has some 710 clones on record, over 95% of them singletons. The ten largest clones capture roughly 2.2% of the sample. In light of the paper, this sample's time point label describes: inflamed ileum from the surgical specimen. What was sequenced was ileal tissue. These receptors were taken from an adult with Crohn's disease.

The chain is built from TRBV5-6 and TRBJ1-1; D possibly corresponds to TRBD1 (6 bases). The length of the CDR3 is 17 residues. Trimming stripped 2 bases from V and 3 bases from J, with 20 bases between. Germline V gives CDR1 SGHDT, CDR2 YYEEEE. The DNA of the CDR3 is TGTGCCAGCAGCTTTTGGGGGGCAGGCCTGCAGGACACTGAAGCTTTCTTT. It is translated as CASSFWGAGLQDTEAFF.

This clone was seen once. V and J are TRBV7-9 and TRBJ1-1; 8 bases are a match to TRBD1. Germline assignment: CDR1 SEHNR and CDR2 FQNEAQ (reference sequence). J lost 14 bases, V lost 0 bases, and 5 bases had no gene match. This CDR3 is 12 amino acids long. CDR3 nucleotides: TGTGCCAGCAGCTTAGCGGACAGGGAGTTGTTCTTT. This encodes CASSLADRELFF.

The chain combines TRBV7-3 with TRBJ2-1; the match to TRBD2 covers 8 bases. Trimming took 2 bases from V and 6 from J; bases not matched to a gene: 6. This CDR3 spans 15 amino acids. Germline-derived CDR1 and CDR2 are SGHTA and FQGTGA. Written as DNA, the CDR3 is TGTGCCAGCAGCTTAGGCCTAGCGGGCCCCAATGAGCAGTTCTTC. Translating it yields CASSLGLAGPNEQFF.

The rearrangement links TRBV10-3 to TRBJ1-2, with 8 bases matching TRBD1. The junction had 16 bases not matched to a gene; V was cut back by 10 bases and J by 3 bases. Looked up from germline, CDR1 is ENHRY and CDR2 is SYGVKD. This CDR3 comprises 16 residues. The CDR3 nucleotides are TGTGCCACCAAGACGACAGGGGAGGGTTTTGACTATGGCTACACCTTC. Protein: CATKTTGEGFDYGYTF.

V gene TRBV7-9 combines with J gene TRBJ1-4; unclear D gene. This CDR3 spans 15 amino acids. Trimming removed 1 base at V and 7 bases at J, with 13 bases between. The germline gives CDR1 SEHNR, CDR2 FQNEAQ (reference sequence). CDR3: CASSLDYSTFEKLFF. The CDR3 DNA is TGTGCCAGCAGCTTAGACTACAGCACATTTGAAAAACTGTTTTTT.

The V call is TRBV19, the J call TRBJ2-4; D might be TRBD1 (6 bases). V was trimmed by 4 bases and J by 4 bases, leaving 11 bases between them. CDR1 is LNHDA and CDR2 is SQIVND in the germline V gene (reference sequence). There are 14 residues in the CDR3. The CDR3: CASSNPGEKNIQYF. CDR3 coding DNA: TGTGCCAGTAGTAATCCAGGGGAGAAAAACATTCAGTACTTC.

J is TRBJ1-5 and V is TRBV7-2; TRBD1 might be the D (6 bases). The CDR3 is 17 residues long. Germline V gene data show CDR1 as SGHTA and CDR2 as FQGNSA. The V end lost 4 bases, the J end lost 2 bases, and 18 bases lay between the germline ends. For the CDR3, the DNA is TGTGCCAGCAGCTCTAGGGGGGGCGCGGGAGGCAATCAGCCCCAGCATTTT. Translated: CASSSRGGAGGNQPQHF. Using reference TRBV7-2 and TRBJ1-5 for the parts outside the CDR3, the full variable domain is GAGVSQSPSNKVTEKGKDVELRCDPISGHTALYWYRQSLGQGLEFLIYFQGNSAPDKSGLPSDRFSAERTGGSVSTLTIQRTQQEDSAVYLCASSSRGGAGGNQPQHFGDGTRLSIL.

In this sample, this clone turned up once. The chain links TRBV4-2 to TRBJ2-1; 11 nucleotides match TRBD1. Germline assignment: CDR1 LGHNA and CDR2 YNFKEQ. The V gene end was trimmed by 7 bases and the J gene end by 9 bases; junction bases not matched to a gene: 5. The CDR3 loop spans 13 amino acids. CDR3 sequence (DNA): TGTGCCAGCATGGGACAGGGGGGGGCTGAGCAGTTCTTC. This sequence encodes CASMGQGGAEQFF.

This chain joins TRBV4-3 and TRBJ1-1; D uncertain. V lost 0 bases to trimming and J lost 0 bases, with 11 bases between them. Germline V gene data show CDR1 as LGHNA and CDR2 as YSLEER. The length of the CDR3 is 16 residues. CDR3 residues: CASSQEGEPMNTEAFF. In nucleotides, the CDR3 is TGCGCCAGCAGCCAAGAAGGCGAGCCCATGAACACTGAAGCTTTCTTT.

The chain couples TRBV29-1 to TRBJ2-3; no reliable D call. Germline assignment: CDR1 SQVTM and CDR2 ANQGSEA. The CDR3 has 13 residues. Deletions cut 2 bases from V and 5 bases from J, with 11 bases between. The CDR3 DNA follows: TGCAGCGTTGAAAGTCAGCTGCAAGATACGCAGTATTTT. Protein: CSVESQLQDTQYF.

This chain uses TRBV27 with TRBJ1-4; no definite D call. This CDR3 has 14 amino acids. Germline assignment: CDR1 MNHEY and CDR2 SMNVEV (reference sequence). V lost 5 bases and J lost 8, with 15 bases in between. The CDR3 DNA reads as TGTGCCAGCAGTGTAAGACGTGGAGGGGAAAAACTGTTTTTT. It specifies CASSVRRGGEKLFF.

The V call is TRBV5-1, the J call TRBJ1-4, with D perhaps TRBD1 (6 bases). V gave up 0 bases and J gave up 4 bases, with 7 bases separating them. CDR1 is SGHRS and CDR2 is YFSETQ in the germline V gene. This CDR3 region has 14 residues. The CDR3 DNA reads as TGCGCCAGCAGCTTGGGACAGGTTAATGAAAAACTGTTTTTT. Protein product: CASSLGQVNEKLFF.

This chain joins TRBV7-9 and TRBJ2-3, with 9 bases that match TRBD2. Germline CDR1 SEHNR, CDR2 FQNEAQ (reference sequence). V lost 4 bases to trimming and J lost 4 bases; unmatched junction nucleotides: 12. The CDR3 spans 17 residues. The CDR3 is CASSSSPGREGPDTQYF. CDR3 nucleotide sequence: TGTGCCAGCAGCTCGTCCCCCGGGCGGGAGGGCCCAGATACGCAGTATTTT.

The gene calls are TRBV10-2 and TRBJ2-4, with TRBD2 matching 7 bases. Germline V gene data show CDR1 as WSHSY and CDR2 as SAAADI. The CDR3 totals 13 residues. V shed 4 bases, J shed 4 bases, and the junction held 1 base outside the gene matches. The CDR3 reads CASSVGGKNIQYF. The DNA of the CDR3 is TGCGCCAGCAGTGTCGGGGGGAAAAACATTCAGTACTTC.

The chain employs TRBV7-2 and TRBJ2-2, with TRBD2 matching 7 bases. The junction had 12 bases not matched to a gene; V was cut back by 5 bases and J by 6 bases. CDR1 and CDR2 (germline): SGHTA, FQGNSA. The CDR3 spans 16 residues. Here the CDR3 reads CASSRVGLAAPGELFF. The CDR3 coding sequence is TGTGCCAGCAGCCGCGTAGGTCTAGCGGCCCCCGGGGAGCTGTTTTTT.

The chain is built from TRBV19 and TRBJ2-2; possible D gene TRBD2, 5 bases. Trimming took off 7 bases at V and 0 bases at J, with 6 bases between the two ends. The CDR3 runs 13 residues. Germline CDR1 is LNHDA and CDR2 is SQIVND (reference sequence). The CDR3, as DNA: TGTGCCAGTACGGGATCGAACACCGGGGAGCTGTTTTTT. This gives the protein CASTGSNTGELFF. Supplemented by reference TRBV19 and TRBJ2-2, the full variable domain reads DGGITQSPKYLFRKEGQNVTLSCEQNLNHDAMYWYRQDPGQGLRLIYYSQIVNDFQKGDIAEGYSVSREKKESFPLTVTSAQKNPTAFYLCASTGSNTGELFFGEGSRLTVL.

This clone was found once. The J gene is TRBJ1-2, the V gene TRBV7-9; D perhaps matches TRBD1 (5 bases). This CDR3 has 15 residues. V was clipped by 0 bases and J by 2 bases, with 10 bases between them. The germline gives CDR1 SEHNR, CDR2 FQNEAQ (reference sequence). CDR3 bases: TGTGCCAGCAGCTTAGCCGGACCAGGGAACTATGGCTACACCTTC. Protein sequence: CASSLAGPGNYGYTF.

The rearrangement joins TRBV6-6 to TRBJ1-3, with D uncertain. This CDR3 is built from 12 residues. Germline V lookup: CDR1 MNHNY, CDR2 SVGAGI (reference sequence). V was pared by 11 bases and J by 4 bases, with 12 bases between. In nucleotides, the CDR3 is TGTGCCGCTGGATTTGAGGGAAACACCATATATTTT. It translates to CAAGFEGNTIYF.

The chain combines TRBV7-2 with TRBJ1-2; D not resolved. The CDR3 contains 12 residues. Trimming removed 5 bases from V and 8 bases from J, with 12 bases in between. Per germline, CDR1 SGHTA and CDR2 FQGNSA. CDR3: CASSPLMWGYTF. The DNA of the CDR3 is TGTGCCAGCAGCCCGTTGATGTGGGGCTACACCTTC. The complete variable domain, with remaining parts taken from reference TRBV7-2 and TRBJ1-2, reads GAGVSQSPSNKVTEKGKDVELRCDPISGHTALYWYRQSLGQGLEFLIYFQGNSAPDKSGLPSDRFSAERTGGSVSTLTIQRTQQEDSAVYLCASSPLMWGYTFGSGTRLTVV.

This chain connects TRBV7-8 to TRBJ1-3; D is undetermined. Germline CDR1 SGHVS, CDR2 FQNEAQ. The CDR3 covers 16 residues. V lost 2 bases and J 4 bases, leaving 15 bases between the germline ends. CDR3 residues: CASSLNGRVGGNTIYF. The CDR3 bases are TGTGCCAGCAGCTTAAACGGGCGAGTCGGCGGAAACACCATATATTTT.

The DNA of the CDR3 is TGCAGTTTCGGGGAACCAGATACGCAGTATTTT. Protein sequence: CSFGEPDTQYF. The V call is TRBV20-1, the J call TRBJ2-3; a possible D gene is TRBD2 (5 bases). The CDR3 has 11 amino acids. V dropped 8 bases and J dropped 4 bases, with 10 bases sitting between them. Germline CDR1 and CDR2: DFQATT and SNEGSKA (reference sequence).